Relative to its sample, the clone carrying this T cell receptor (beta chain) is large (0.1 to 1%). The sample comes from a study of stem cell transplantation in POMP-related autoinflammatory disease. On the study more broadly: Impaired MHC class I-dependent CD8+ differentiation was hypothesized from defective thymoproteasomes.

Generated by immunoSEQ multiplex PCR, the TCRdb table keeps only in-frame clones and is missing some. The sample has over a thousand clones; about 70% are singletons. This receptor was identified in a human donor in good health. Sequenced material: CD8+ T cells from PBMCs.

The CDR3 DNA follows: TGTGCCAGCAGCTACCCATCGGGACAGGGCCAAGAGACCCAGTACTTC. Translating it yields CASSYPSGQGQETQYF. V usage is TRBV2 and J usage is TRBJ2-5, with TRBD1 matching over 9 bases. V dropped 6 bases and J dropped 1; count of bases not matched to a gene: 9. The germline V gene encodes CDR1 SNHLY and CDR2 FYNNEI. The CDR3 has 16 residues.